The source of this T cell receptor beta chain is a study of immune cell composition in non-small cell lung cancer. General study findings and limits: Tumour-reactive clones were not shown to match dominant in vivo tumour clones. Tumour-associated clones >0.5% occurred in roughly a third of adenocarcinomas, about four fifths of squamous. In adenocarcinoma, maximal tumour-associated clone frequency tracked TIL tumour reactivity.

Using immunoSEQ multiplex PCR, the repertoire was profiled, and TCRdb retains in-frame clones only, with some absent. The table records over 6,500 clones, 67% of them present only once. Normal lung sampling was at least 3 cm from the tumour, as distant as possible. This CDR3 has 18 residues. V lost 4 bases to trimming and J lost 6 bases; unmatched junction nucleotides: 19. Germline-derived CDR1 and CDR2 are SGHTA and FQGNSA. This clone was observed a handful of times. Its specificity is not known. The genes are TRBV7-2 and TRBJ2-7; 9 bases align to TRBD2. The source material was non-adjacent lung tissue. The TCR comes from a human donor with non-small cell lung cancer. DNA for the CDR3: TGTGCCAGCAGCTCAACCAGAGGGGCGGGAGGGTTGTCGGCCGAGCAGTACTTC. This codes for CASSSTRGAGGLSAEQYF.